This TCR beta chain originates from a study of siplizumab effects on memory and regulatory T cells (dated by TCRdb to the late 2010s). Study-wide context: The study looked at the effect of siplizumab, an anti-CD2 antibody, on alloreactive T-cell subsets in allogeneic mixed lymphocyte reactions made from human PBMCs. The investigation overall reported the following: The suppressive function of proliferating Tregs from siplizumab cultures was not functionally confirmed. A naive or memory phenotype could not be assigned to roughly 75-96% of proliferating CD4+ or CD8+ clones. Siplizumab significantly reduced the cumulative frequency of alloreactive sequences traceable to unstimulated CD4+ memory T cells. Compared with memory T cells, unstimulated naive T cells appeared more diverse, and naive cells seemed to make a substantial contribution to the alloresponse. Sequences below about 10^-5 frequency were poorly captured, so only a minor fraction of alloreactive clones could be mapped to unstimulated subsets. Of the alloreactive CD4+ clones that could be mapped, the Treg-derived share averaged about 67% with siplizumab compared with 25% to 30% in control reactions.

To prepare the library, the immunoSEQ multiplex PCR assay was applied. The deep sequencing platform assayed some 98,000 TCR templates per sample. Genomic DNA extracted from sorted T cells was used for TCRbeta CDR3 sequencing. Under the source paper's analysis protocol: The R programming language was used for clonal analysis of the TCRbeta CDR3 data. Alloreactive CD4+ and CD8+ clones were identified by comparing unstimulated samples to CFSE-low samples taken after the reaction. Regulatory or non-regulatory origin of alloreactive CD4+ clones was assigned by matching sequences to the sorted unstimulated Treg and non-Treg repertoires. Drawn from immuneACCESS, this table holds only the in-frame rearrangements with V and J called that TCRdb kept. Clones are partly lost; checked studies trace under half to an unresolved V gene and leave the rest unexplained. The V and J calls and clone size come from that table; D and trimming were worked out from the DNA. The sample table shows more than 85,000 clones, and around 89% are seen once. Of the sample, roughly 15% is held by the ten largest clones.

The germline ends are 11 bases apart after V is trimmed by 1 base and J by 4 bases. Its CDR3 holds 14 amino acids, cysteine through phenylalanine. CDR3 DNA only is kept here, 42 bases in frame from base 1. CDR1 is given as SGHRS and CDR2 as YFSETQ, both from the germline V gene. Of note for this clone: This receptor's antigen is unknown. No much larger clonotype is one base removed from it; base qualities were not supplied.

Sorted unstimulated T cells and proliferating T cells recovered from mixed lymphocyte reactions were subjected to TCRbeta CDR3 sequencing. Fresh whole blood from nine to ten HLA-typed healthy donors was used as the source from which PBMCs were isolated. This TCR was recovered from a human donor in good health. In this chain, TRBV5-1 is recombined with TRBJ1-2; a confident D gene designation cannot be given. Material for sequencing was CD4+ T cells sorted from blood. This receptor carries the CDR3 CASSLRPGPYGYTF. The sequenced DNA: TGCGCCAGCAGCTTGCGTCCGGGCCCCTATGGCTACACCTTC.